This T cell receptor (beta chain) was profiled in a study of identifying expanded T cells in peripheral blood. Findings and limits, study-wide: Clone count variance between roughly 2-week samples rose with total template count.

V shed 3 bases and J shed 7 bases, with 13 bases lying between them. The CDR3 loop spans 13 amino acids. Germline V gene sequence: CDR1 SQVTM, CDR2 ANQGSEA. Regarding this clone: Its specificity is not known.

During the collection period, no donor immune events like infections were recorded. Libraries were prepared by immunoSEQ multiplex PCR; TCRdb keeps only in-frame clonotypes and omits some of them. The sample has around 80,000 clones, almost 90% seen once. The sequenced sample consisted of blood. The TCR originated in a person aged 18-69 years in good health. The chain combines TRBV29-1 with TRBJ2-1, with TRBD1 as a possible D gene (6 bases). The chain's CDR3 is CSVERGSANEQFF. The CDR3 nucleotides are TGCAGCGTTGAGAGGGGGAGTGCTAATGAGCAGTTCTTC.